The 14 T cell receptor beta chains below were found in one sample sequenced in a study of cytomegalovirus exposure and HLA in healthy donors (dated by TCRdb to the late 2010s). The receptor library was made with the immunoSEQ multiplex PCR assay. The multiplex PCR relied on a mix of 60 forward primers for TCR Vbeta segments and 13 reverse primers for TCR Jbeta segments. Drawn from immuneACCESS, this table holds only the in-frame rearrangements with V and J called that TCRdb kept. Clones are partly lost; checked studies trace under half to an unresolved V gene and leave the rest unexplained. The sample table holds 100,000 to 150,000 clones, of which 75% to 85% were seen once. Jointly, the top ten make up roughly 1.2% of the sample. Sequencing was carried out using PBMCs. The receptor source for this set is a girl aged 2-10 years in good health and CMV-seronegative.

The count of this clone is one. The rearrangement uses TRBV7-3 and TRBJ2-1; D gene ambiguous. V was trimmed by 4 bases and J by 1 base, leaving 8 bases between them. The CDR3 contains 14 residues. Per the germline V gene, CDR1 is SGHTA and CDR2 is FQGTGA. CDR3 coding DNA: TGTGCCAGCAGCTCTACGCCTTCCTACAATGAGCAGTTCTTC. It codes for CASSSTPSYNEQFF.

The chain couples TRBV7-3 to TRBJ2-1, with TRBD1 matching 12 bases. Germline loops: CDR1 SGHTA, CDR2 FQGTGA. This CDR3 has 15 amino acids. J gave up 9 bases and V 5 bases, and 8 bases lay outside the gene matches. CDR3 protein: CASSESGTGGVEQFF. The CDR3 DNA is TGTGCCAGCAGCGAATCTGGGACAGGGGGCGTTGAGCAGTTCTTC.

The chain uses TRBV4-1 and TRBJ2-5, with 8 bases fitting TRBD2. The length of the CDR3 is 15 residues. The germline V gene encodes CDR1 MGHRA and CDR2 YSYEKL. V was pared by 1 base and J by 3 bases, with 4 bases of the junction left unmatched. This CDR3 is CASSQAISGEETQYF. Written as DNA, the CDR3 is TGCGCCAGCAGCCAAGCGATTAGCGGGGAAGAGACCCAGTACTTC.

The CDR3 loop reads CASSFPRNYEQYF. The CDR3, as DNA: TGTGCCAGCAGCTTTCCCAGGAACTACGAGCAGTACTTC. The gene calls are TRBV7-9 and TRBJ2-7; D gene uncertain. The V and J ends lost 3 bases and 3 bases respectively, with 9 bases between them. Germline V CDR1 and CDR2: SEHNR, FQNEAQ (reference sequence). The length of the CDR3 is 13 residues.

V gene TRBV7-9 combines with J gene TRBJ2-1; TRBD1 matches 7 bases. This CDR3 is built from 14 residues. V lost 5 bases to trimming and J lost 9 bases; unmatched junction nucleotides: 10. From germline, CDR1 is SEHNR and CDR2 FQNEAQ (reference sequence). CDR3 sequence: CASSNRQGQFEQFF. CDR3 nucleotide sequence: TGTGCCAGCAGCAATCGGCAGGGACAGTTTGAGCAGTTCTTC.

The genes are TRBV28 and TRBJ1-4; D not certain. The V end lost 6 bases, the J end lost 1 base, and 6 bases lay between the germline ends. CDR1 and CDR2 from the germline V gene are MDHEN and SYDVKM. The CDR3 is made up of 13 amino acids. CDR3 protein: CASRGLTNEKLFF. The CDR3, as DNA: TGTGCCAGCAGGGGCCTAACTAATGAAAAACTGTTTTTT.

The V and J genes are TRBV19 and TRBJ1-2; the D gene is possibly TRBD1 (5 bases). The germline CDR1 and CDR2 sequences are LNHDA and SQIVND (reference sequence). V lost 3 bases to trimming and J lost 2 bases, with 10 bases between them. The CDR3 is made up of 14 amino acids. The CDR3 region is CASSMYAGNYGYTF. The DNA for the CDR3 is TGTGCCAGTAGTATGTACGCAGGGAACTATGGCTACACCTTC.

The chain has TRBV19 and TRBJ1-1; a weak D match, TRBD1 (6 bases). The CDR3 is 15 residues long. The V end lost 4 bases, the J end lost 2 bases, and 14 bases lay between the germline ends. Germline CDR1 LNHDA, CDR2 SQIVND (reference sequence). The CDR3 region has the DNA TGTGCCAGTAGTAGTCCAAGGGGACACAACACTGAAGCTTTCTTT. Protein sequence: CASSSPRGHNTEAFF.

V and J are TRBV30 and TRBJ2-5; 8 bases fit TRBD2. The V gene end was trimmed by 2 bases and the J gene end by 0 bases; junction bases not matched to a gene: 5. The CDR3 is 15 amino acids. Germline loops: CDR1 GTSNPN, CDR2 SVGIG (reference sequence). The CDR3 spells CAWSFGRGYQETQYF. In DNA form, the CDR3 reads TGTGCCTGGAGTTTCGGGAGGGGTTACCAAGAGACCCAGTACTTC. The whole variable domain, filled in from reference TRBV30 and TRBJ2-5, reads SQTIHQWPATLVQPVGSPLSLECTVEGTSNPNLYWYRQAAGRGLQLLFYSVGIGQISSEVPQNLSASRPQDRQFILSSKKLLLSDSGFYLCAWSFGRGYQETQYFGPGTRLLVL.

The chain links TRBV5-4 to TRBJ2-1; 7 positions agree with TRBD2. The trim removed 5 bases at V and 1 base at J, leaving 9 bases unmatched. The CDR3 runs to 16 residues. CDR1 is SGHNT and CDR2 is YYREEE in the germline V gene (reference sequence). DNA of the CDR3: TGTGCCAGCAGTCACCTTCGCGGGAGATCCTACAATGAGCAGTTCTTC. Translated, it gives CASSHLRGRSYNEQFF.

V and J are TRBV5-1 and TRBJ2-5; TRBD2 aligns across 12 bases. The length of the CDR3 is 17 residues. With V trimmed by 0 bases and J by 4 bases, 7 bases remained unmatched. CDR1 and CDR2 from the germline V gene are SGHRS and YFSETQ. CDR3 protein: CASSLAPSGREGETQYF. In DNA form, the CDR3 reads TGCGCCAGCAGCTTGGCCCCTAGCGGGAGGGAAGGAGAGACCCAGTACTTC.

V usage is TRBV29-1 and J usage is TRBJ1-2, with TRBD1 identical over 7 bases. The CDR3 covers 11 residues. Germline V gene sequence: CDR1 SQVTM, CDR2 ANQGSEA. V gave up 3 bases and J gave up 8 bases; unmatched junction bases: 3. The CDR3 DNA is TGCAGCGTTGAGCAAGGGGGCGGCTACACCTTC. This translates into CSVEQGGGYTF.

The CDR3 sequence is CASSLGRATYEQYF. The CDR3 bases are TGTGCCAGCAGTTTAGGGCGGGCCACCTACGAGCAGTACTTC. This chain uses TRBV28 with TRBJ2-7; a weak D match, TRBD2 (5 bases). Trimming pared 2 bases from V and 2 bases from J, leaving 10 bases between. CDR3 length: 14 amino acids. Germline CDR1 and CDR2: MDHEN and SYDVKM.

The chain carries TRBV6-4 and TRBJ1-2, with D unclear. In germline, CDR1 is MRHNA, CDR2 SNTAGT. With 3 bases removed from V and 6 bases from J, the gap between germline ends came to 11 bases. The CDR3 contains 13 residues. CDR3 bases: TGTGCCAGCAGTGAATCGGGAACCCATGGCTACACCTTC. This encodes CASSESGTHGYTF.